The source of this T cell receptor (beta chain) is a study of OX40 agonist ivuxolimab in advanced cancers. Study-wide context: Ivuxolimab, an antibody that agonizes OX40 (CD134), was administered to the patients. The dose-escalation group included hepatocellular carcinoma, melanoma, renal cell carcinoma and head and neck cancer.

Patients had blood sampled at baseline and again on cycle 4 day 1 and cycle 7 day 1. The CDR3 consists of 14 residues. CDR1 is SEHNR and CDR2 is FQNEAQ in the germline V gene (reference sequence). Trimming took 4 bases from V and 5 from J; bases not matched to a gene: 7. Sequencing was performed with immunoSEQ multiplex PCR; in TCRdb, only in-frame clones are kept and a portion is missing. Among roughly 97,000 clones listed, about 87% were seen once. The chain combines TRBV7-9 with TRBJ1-1; 7 nucleotides align to TRBD1. The sequences come from CD4+ or CD8+ T cells sorted from blood, collected in a trial of the OX40 agonist ivuxolimab. The sequence derives from an adult with an advanced solid tumor such as melanoma, head and neck, liver or kidney cancer. In DNA, the CDR3 is TGTGCCAGCAGCTCGCAGGGGGTGGGGACTGAAGCTTTCTTT. This translates into CASSSQGVGTEAFF. The variable domain in full, with the rest retrieved from reference TRBV7-9 and TRBJ1-1, is DTGVSQNPRHKITKRGQNVTFRCDPISEHNRLYWYRQTLGQGPEFLTYFQNEAQLEKSRLLSDRFSAERPKGSFSTLEIQRTEQGDSAMYLCASSSQGVGTEAFFGQGTRLTVV.